Listed here are 22 T cell receptor beta chains from one sample, sequenced in a study of neurological immune-mediated disorders (dated 2019 in TCRdb). Library preparation used 5' RACE. Instrument used: Illumina HiSeq 2500. The public reads were reprocessed in TCRdb via fastp at Q25 and MiXCR, keeping in-frame beta chains. Rows with one shared CDR3 protein collapse into an entry with the most common genes and DNA. Within this sample are 45,000 to 65,000 distinct CDR3 sequences, with about 3% of them counted one time only. 5.9% of the sample is in the top ten clones. Sequencing was done on a sample of PBMCs. All receptors come from a middle-aged man with multiple sclerosis.

Note on this clonotype: This sequence may be a read error, since a much larger clone differs from it by one base. J is TRBJ1-5 and V is TRBV5-5; D not certain. This CDR3 comprises 14 residues. The germline gives CDR1 SGHKS, CDR2 YYEKEE (reference sequence). CDR3 region: CASSLAPGSQPQNF. As DNA, the CDR3 is TGTGCCAGCAGCTTGGCGCCGGGAAGTCAGCCCCAGAATTTT.

The chain uses TRBV24-1 and TRBJ2-1, with 9 bases aligning to TRBD2. There are 15 residues in the CDR3. Germline trimming cut 7 bases from V and 3 bases from J; bases unmatched to any gene: 6. Germline lookup yields CDR1 KGHDR and CDR2 SFDVKD. CDR3: CATRSGGTLYNEQFF. The DNA of the CDR3 is TGTGCCACCAGGAGCGGGGGGACCCTCTACAATGAGCAGTTCTTC.

This clonotype was seen a handful of times. The chain combines TRBV12-3 or TRBV12-4 with TRBJ1-6; D remains ambiguous. The ends were cut back, 1 base at V and 8 bases at J, with 9 bases in the middle. The length of the CDR3 is 14 residues. The CDR3: CASSLGIDHSPLHF. The CDR3 coding sequence is TGTGCCAGCAGTTTAGGTATAGACCATTCACCCCTCCACTTT.

This clonotype was seen ten or more times. The rearrangement joins TRBV7-3 to TRBJ2-7; D remains unclear. CDR1 and CDR2 (germline): SGHTA, FQGTGA. The ends were cut back, 3 bases at V and 7 bases at J, with 13 bases in the middle. There are 13 residues in the CDR3. The CDR3 bases are TGTGCCAGCAGCTTCACCTCGCGTGGGGAGCAGTACTTC. It codes for CASSFTSRGEQYF.

This clonotype has ten or more counts. V usage is TRBV7-9 and J usage is TRBJ2-7; D gene uncertain. Trimming cost V 5 bases and J 3 bases, with 5 bases left between them. This CDR3 region has 11 residues. The germline gives CDR1 SEHNR, CDR2 FQNEAQ (reference sequence). The CDR3: CASSPGYEQYF. DNA of the CDR3: TGTGCCAGCAGCCCGGGCTACGAGCAGTACTTC.

This clonotype was detected many times. This chain uses TRBV20-1 with TRBJ2-1; 10 positions agree with TRBD2. The CDR3 is 16 amino acids. In germline, CDR1 is DFQATT, CDR2 SNEGSKA (reference sequence). V gave up 6 bases and J gave up 8 bases; unmatched junction bases: 16. The CDR3 protein is CSAPLPRSGGADEQFF. Here the CDR3 DNA reads TGCAGTGCCCCCCTGCCCAGGAGCGGGGGGGCAGATGAGCAGTTCTTC.

This clonotype was seen ten or more times. The chain has TRBV12-5 and TRBJ1-5; tentative D call: TRBD1 (6 bases). The CDR3 loop spans 14 amino acids. Trimming stripped 6 bases from V and 1 base from J, with 10 bases between. In germline, CDR1 is LGHNT, CDR2 FRNRAP. The CDR3 DNA is TGTGCTAGTGGAGCAGACAGGAGCAATCAGCCCCAGCATTTT. Protein: CASGADRSNQPQHF.

This clonotype was recorded many times. The CDR3: CASSIGTGGLVETQYF. The DNA of the CDR3 is TGCGCCAGCAGCATCGGGACAGGGGGCCTAGTGGAGACCCAGTACTTC. The rearrangement uses TRBV5-1 and TRBJ2-5; 12 positions match TRBD1. Germline V gives CDR1 SGHRS, CDR2 YFSETQ. The CDR3 is made up of 16 amino acids. The J segment lost 5 bases and the V segment lost 4 bases, leaving 9 bases of the junction unmatched. The full variable domain, in which reference TRBV5-1 and TRBJ2-5 provide the parts outside the CDR3, is KAGVTQTPRYLIKTRGQQVTLSCSPISGHRSVSWYQQTPGQGLQFLFEYFSETQRNKGNFPGRFSGRQFSNSRSEMNVSTLELGDSALYLCASSIGTGGLVETQYFGPGTRLLVL.

Points on this clonotype: This may stem from a read error, because a much larger clone lies one nucleotide away. The rearrangement links TRBV6-5 to TRBJ2-2, with D unclear. This CDR3 contains 14 residues. Germline V gene sequence: CDR1 MNHEY, CDR2 SVGAGI. With 5 bases removed from V and 6 bases from J, the gap between germline ends came to 13 bases. CDR3 in amino acids: CASSQPRNPGELFF. The CDR3 bases are TGTGCCAGCAGTCAGCCTCGAAACCCCGGGGAGCTGTTTTTT.

There are many counts of this clonotype. J is TRBJ2-4 and V is TRBV28; 9 bases fit TRBD1. Germline loops: CDR1 MDHEN, CDR2 SYDVKM. Trimming at V came to 7 bases and at J to 0 bases, leaving 13 bases not matched to a gene. This CDR3 comprises 18 residues. CDR3 loop: CASTDLTPGQGAKNIQYF. In nucleotides, the CDR3 is TGTGCCAGCACCGACCTCACCCCGGGACAGGGAGCCAAAAACATTCAGTACTTC.

This clonotype was observed many times. The CDR3 nucleotides are TGCAGTGCGCCTACAGGGTCCTCCTATAATTCACCCCTCCACTTT. It encodes CSAPTGSSYNSPLHF. The chain has TRBV20-1 and TRBJ1-6, with D perhaps TRBD1 (6 bases). This CDR3 has 15 amino acids. CDR1 DFQATT and CDR2 SNEGSKA come from the germline V gene (reference sequence). V was shortened by 6 bases and J by 0 bases, with 12 bases between the two germline ends.

This clonotype has just a few counts. The germline gene is not matched at one end of the junction; a read error may be the cause. The V and J genes are TRBV5-1 and TRBJ1-6, with 7 bases lining up with TRBD1. CDR1 and CDR2 from the germline V gene are SGHRS and YFSETQ. The CDR3 runs 15 residues. The DNA for the CDR3 is TGCGCCAGTAAAACCGCAGGGGGTTATAATTCACCCCTCAACTTT. Translation: CASKTAGGYNSPLNF.

This clonotype has at least ten counts. The chain joins TRBV6-2 or TRBV6-3 to TRBJ1-4; TRBD1 matches at 8 bases. The CDR3 extends over 15 amino acids. V gave up 8 bases and J gave up 0 bases; unmatched junction bases: 5. The germline V gene has CDR1 MNHEY and CDR2 SVGEGT. CDR3 nucleotides: TGTGCCAGCCGACAGGGGACAACAACTAATGAAAAACTGTTTTTT. This codes for CASRQGTTTNEKLFF.

This clonotype was seen ten or more times. The chain combines TRBV5-1 with TRBJ1-3, with D possibly being TRBD1 (5 bases). This CDR3 has 14 amino acids. Deletions cut 5 bases from V and 0 bases from J, with 9 bases between. Germline V gene lookup returns CDR1 SGHRS and CDR2 YFSETQ. The CDR3 spells CASSWGSSGNTIYF. The DNA of the CDR3 is TGCGCCAGCAGTTGGGGGAGCTCTGGAAACACCATATATTTT.

In this sample, this clonotype turned up many times. The chain employs TRBV10-3 and TRBJ2-5, with TRBD2 identical over 8 bases. V shed 6 bases, J shed 4 bases, and the junction held 10 bases outside the gene matches. In germline, CDR1 is ENHRY, CDR2 SYGVKD. This CDR3 is built from 15 residues. This CDR3 reads CAIRRSGGLAETQYF. CDR3 DNA sequence: TGTGCCATCAGAAGGAGCGGGGGTTTGGCAGAGACCCAGTACTTC.

This clonotype was counted at least ten times. This chain joins TRBV20-1 and TRBJ2-3, with TRBD2 matching over 7 bases. Looked up from germline, CDR1 is DFQATT and CDR2 is SNEGSKA (reference sequence). The V segment lost 0 bases and the J segment 0 bases; nucleotides outside the gene matches: 3. The CDR3 is 15 residues long. For the CDR3, the DNA is TGCAGTGCTAGAGATGGGGGGGGGAGCACAGATACGCAGTATTTT. This sequence encodes CSARDGGGSTDTQYF.

This clonotype was detected ten times or more. The CDR3 coding sequence is TGTGCCAGCAGTCTCGGGAGCCGGTACTCAGGTGAAAAACTGTTTTTT. It specifies CASSLGSRYSGEKLFF. This chain joins TRBV6-5 and TRBJ1-4; no clear D. This CDR3 is 16 amino acids long. Germline CDR1 reads MNHEY; CDR2 reads SVGAGI. Trimming cost V 5 bases and J 7 bases, with 20 bases left between them.

This clonotype has at least ten counts. The rearrangement uses TRBV2 and TRBJ2-1, with 12 bases identical to TRBD1. The junction had 9 bases not matched to a gene; V was cut back by 8 bases and J by 10 bases. The CDR3 is made up of 14 amino acids. CDR1 is SNHLY and CDR2 is FYNNEI in the germline V gene. The CDR3, as DNA: TGTGCCAGCGGCTCGGGACAGGGGGCTTGGGAGCAGTTCTTC. Its protein is CASGSGQGAWEQFF.

This clonotype has at least ten counts. The V gene is TRBV7-9, the J gene TRBJ2-1; no firm D call. This CDR3 region has 15 residues. The V end lost 4 bases, the J end lost 4 bases, and 14 bases lay between the germline ends. Germline loops: CDR1 SEHNR, CDR2 FQNEAQ (reference sequence). The CDR3 DNA is TGTGCCAGCAGCTCGGACCTAATCGTGTACAATGAGCAGTTCTTC. Amino acids: CASSSDLIVYNEQFF.

The CDR3 sequence: CASSQGERDNSPLHF. The CDR3 nucleotides read TGCGCCAGCAGCCAGGGCGAGAGGGATAATTCACCCCTCCACTTT. The chain carries TRBV5-1 and TRBJ1-6, with D possibly TRBD1 on 5 matching bases. Germline CDR1 is SGHRS and CDR2 is YFSETQ. Trimming took off 4 bases at V and 5 bases at J, with 13 bases between the two ends. The CDR3 is 15 residues long.

The sample holds many counts of this clonotype. The chain is built from TRBV4-1 and TRBJ2-7; 10 nucleotides line up with TRBD1. The CDR3 length is 16 residues. The J segment lost 1 base and the V segment lost 3 bases, leaving 6 bases of the junction unmatched. Germline assignment: CDR1 MGHRA and CDR2 YSYEKL. CDR3 coding DNA: TGCGCCAGCAGCCACGGTACGGGACAGGGGTCCTACGAGCAGTACTTC. It is translated as CASSHGTGQGSYEQYF.

This clonotype was found many times. This CDR3 reads CASSLKLAGADTQYF. As DNA, the CDR3 is TGTGCCAGCAGCTTAAAACTAGCGGGGGCAGATACGCAGTATTTT. The chain has TRBV7-3 and TRBJ2-3, with 11 nucleotides matching TRBD2. Trimming removed 1 base from V and 4 bases from J; junction bases left unmatched: 1. This CDR3 region has 15 residues. Looked up from germline, CDR1 is SGHTA and CDR2 is FQGTGA.